This TCR beta chain originates from a study of T-cell reconstitution after alpha-beta-depleted transplantation in children (dated by TCRdb to the mid-2010s). Some background on the complete study: The study quantitatively tracked T-cell immune reconstitution after TCRalphabeta/CD19-depleted allogeneic hematopoietic cell transplantation in children using TCR repertoire profiling. The paper's findings and limits, for the study overall: In some patients, the high TCRbeta diversity seen at day 60 was put down to recipient T cells and intrathymic progenitors that had survived conditioning. Hyperexpanded clone frequencies declined over subsequent months; after one year, T-cell counts and TCRbeta diversity were mostly attributed to newly produced T cells. The apparently early alphabetaT-cell count recovery about two months after transplant was reportedly dependent on only several hundred rapidly expanded clones derived from non-depleted graft cells.

The library came from PCR. The listed sequencing device is Illumina HiSeq 2500. Molecular barcoding was employed in the preparation of TCR libraries, with unique molecular identifiers being used to normalize TCRbeta repertoire quantification. The public reads were run again by TCRdb, first through fastp at Q25 and then through MiXCR, and only productive beta chains were kept. Rows are unified per CDR3 protein, each entry keeping the most common DNA and genes. Recorded for this sample are around 670,000 distinct CDR3 sequences; over 10% of them occurred a single time. The ten largest clonotypes hold about 0.79% of the sample. According to the study, the label for this sample's treatment or condition signals: allogeneic hematopoietic cell transplantation with graft depleted of TCRalphabeta T cells and CD19 B cells. The transplant recipients were children given TCRalphabeta/CD19-depleted allogeneic hematopoietic cell grafts.

Only a few counts were recorded for this clonotype. The specificity of this receptor is unknown. Within one base of it there is no much larger clone, and no base qualities were kept. Reading the germline V gene (reference sequence) gives CDR1 DFQATT and CDR2 SNEGSKA. Germline trimming amounts to 1 base on V and 5 bases on J, with 13 as the count of junction bases outside the gene matches. From cysteine to phenylalanine, the CDR3 is 17 amino acids long. Only the CDR3 DNA is retained, 51 bases long and in frame from the first base. The sequence is built from TRBV20-1 and TRBJ2-5; the central 10 bases match TRBD1. This material consisted of PBMCs, taken before TCRalphabeta/CD19-depleted stem cell transplant. This sequence originates from a girl under 10 years old with congenital amegakaryocytic thrombocytopenia, due to receive a stem cell transplant. CDR3 sequence: CSARVWDRGVLGETQYF. Here is the DNA: TGCAGTGCTAGAGTTTGGGACAGGGGAGTTCTCGGGGAGACCCAGTACTTC.